The T cell receptor beta chain under discussion was sequenced for a study of T cells in localized non-small cell lung cancer. Measured with immunoSEQ multiplex PCR; TCRdb has only the in-frame clones, and not every one. The data hold about 4,400 clones, with 20% to 25% observed a single time. This clone has more than one count but fewer than ten. Its antigen is unknown. Germline loops: CDR1 MNHGY, CDR2 SAAAGT. J lost 1 base, V lost 6 bases, and 11 bases had no gene match. The CDR3 has 16 amino acids. General study results and limits: Detection in adjacent lung was observed for a median 57 of the top 100 tumor clones. The study found T cell clonality highest in uninvolved adjacent lung, above tumor.

The J gene is TRBJ1-2, the V gene TRBV6-8; 7 nucleotides agree with TRBD1. The sequence was obtained from a female donor older than 55 with stage I lung adenocarcinoma. The sequencing used lung tumor tissue, collected before any cancer treatment. In DNA form, the CDR3 reads TGTGCCAGCAGAACCCGACGGGACAGCGTTAACTATGGCTACACCTTC. This gives the protein CASRTRRDSVNYGYTF.